The following is a T cell receptor (beta chain) sequence with its context. Its target is unknown. Assay: immunoSEQ multiplex PCR; the TCRdb copy retains only in-frame clones and omits some. Among 240,000 or so clones listed, approximately 83% were seen once. The data belong to a study of Tregs in tolerant kidney transplant recipients. Trimming stripped 6 bases from V and 4 bases from J, with 15 bases between. The CDR3 sequence is 15 residues long. CDR1 is MNHNS, CDR2 SASEGT, per germline. Study-wide results and caveats: Validation in larger populations is needed because few patients were studied.

The TCR originated in a human donor in good health. J is TRBJ2-2 and V is TRBV6-1; D may be TRBD2 (6 bases). Sequencing was performed on CD4+ T cells from blood. The CDR3 is CASRKGTLLTGELFF. Written as DNA, the CDR3 is TGTGCCAGCAGGAAAGGGACTCTACTCACCGGGGAGCTGTTTTTT.